This T cell receptor (beta chain) comes out of a study of Graves' ophthalmopathy and Graves' hyperthyroidism. Overall study: Upon initial diagnosis and before any treatment, peripheral blood was collected.

Ineligible for inclusion were patients with other autoimmune diseases, uncontrolled infections, pregnancy or lactation. Orbital computed tomography, together with clinical symptoms, serum thyroxine, TRAb and thyroid ultrasound, was used for diagnosis. Concerning this clonotype itself: Its matching antigen is unknown.

Study-wide results and limits: Blood also held most thyroid clonotypes expanded above 0.001 frequency.

TCR beta CDR3 regions were amplified from RNA transcripts. Second-round multiplex PCR came after a first-round RT-PCR that employed HTBI primers. From the multiplex PCR reads, TCRdb called clonotypes with MiXCR, one entry per CDR3 protein. Among approximately 330,000 distinct CDR3 sequences, roughly 15% were seen once, and the ten largest hold 10% to 15%. The sample comprised peripheral blood. The sequence was collected from an adult man with Graves' ophthalmopathy.

This CDR3 reads CSANVGGEQYF. The CDR3 nucleotides are TGCAGTGCTAATGTGGGGGGCGAGCAGTACTTC. V gene TRBV20-1 combines with J gene TRBJ2-7; TRBD2 might be the D (6 bases). The germline V gene has CDR1 DFQATT and CDR2 SNEGSKA (reference sequence). This CDR3 comprises 11 residues. V lost 4 bases, J lost 6 bases, and 10 bases lay in between.